This T cell receptor beta chain derives from a study of monozygotic twins with inflammatory bowel disease. TCRdb derives one entry per CDR3 protein from the 5' RACE reads, leaving out DNA. This repertoire includes about 300,000 distinct CDR3 sequences. The germline gives CDR1 SGHRS, CDR2 YFSETQ. The length of the CDR3 is 15 residues. This sequence originates from a human donor with ulcerative colitis or Crohn's disease, or a healthy co-twin of an affected twin (not recorded which). The sequencing input was blood. The chain links TRBV5-1 to TRBJ2-7; TCRdb returns TRBD1, unconfirmable since there is no DNA. CDR3 sequence reads: CASSQPGGVSYEQYF.